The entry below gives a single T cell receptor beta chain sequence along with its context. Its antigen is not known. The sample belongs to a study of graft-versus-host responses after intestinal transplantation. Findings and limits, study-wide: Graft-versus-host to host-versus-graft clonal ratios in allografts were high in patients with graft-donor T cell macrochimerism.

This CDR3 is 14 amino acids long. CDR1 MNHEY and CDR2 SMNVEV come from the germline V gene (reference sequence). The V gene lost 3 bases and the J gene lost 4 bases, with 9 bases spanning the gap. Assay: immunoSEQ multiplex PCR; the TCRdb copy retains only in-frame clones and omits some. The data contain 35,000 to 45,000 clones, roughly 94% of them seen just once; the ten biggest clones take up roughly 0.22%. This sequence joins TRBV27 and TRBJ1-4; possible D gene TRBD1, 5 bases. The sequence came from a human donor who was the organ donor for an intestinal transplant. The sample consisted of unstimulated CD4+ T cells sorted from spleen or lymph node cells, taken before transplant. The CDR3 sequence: CASSFGGDNEKLFF. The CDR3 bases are TGTGCCAGCAGTTTCGGGGGGGATAATGAAAAACTGTTTTTT.